This is a list of T cell receptor beta chains from one sample in a study of T cells in Graves' hyperthyroidism and ophthalmopathy. TCRdb used MiXCR to reprocess the multiplex PCR reads, holding one entry per CDR3 protein. The sample contains 600,000 to 700,000 distinct CDR3 sequences, over 12% of which appear only once. Input material: blood. These receptors were taken from a woman in her forties with Graves' ophthalmopathy. Both conserved end residues are trimmed from each CDR3. The listing skips clone size in some rows; elsewhere it reads once, few, many or a size class.

j_gene,v_gene,abundance,CDR3aa
TRBJ1-1,TRBV28,.,ASATTGFSSEAF
TRBJ2-3,TRBV15,.,ATSRVFGSTDTQY
TRBJ1-2,TRBV29-1,.,SARNINYGYT
TRBJ2-5,TRBV24-1,.,ATSDPGHYQETQY
TRBJ2-5,TRBV12-3/TRBV12-4,many,ASSTWAGGDTQY
TRBJ2-5,TRBV28,many,ASSPDSFETQY
TRBJ2-2,TRBV7-9,few,ASGQYTGELF
TRBJ1-1,TRBV7-2,few,ASSFRRGGIAGAF
TRBJ2-5,TRBV12-3/TRBV12-4,many,ASSSGTGERETQY
TRBJ1-2,TRBV6-2/TRBV6-3,many,ASRLEGKRNNYGYT
TRBJ2-5,TRBV11-2,many,ASRSGTHYQETQY
TRBJ1-2,TRBV11-1,few,ASSLSQGRFRYGYT
TRBJ1-2,TRBV20-1,few,SARDLGRNYGYT
TRBJ2-5,TRBV24-1,many,ATSDTAGDVETQY
TRBJ1-1,TRBV7-9,many,ASLESGLNTEAF
TRBJ1-1,TRBV12-3/TRBV12-4,.,ASSPEVEANTEAF
TRBJ1-5,TRBV5-1,.,ASSQGPTGGGQPQH
TRBJ2-1,TRBV24-1,many,ATRPAGANEQF
TRBJ2-2,TRBV28,few,ASSTGTGDTGELF
TRBJ1-1,TRBV28,.,ASSAHRTGNTEAF
TRBJ2-5,TRBV6-2/TRBV6-3,many,ASSYDLAGQETQY
TRBJ1-5,TRBV28,many,ASSLVRQAGAQH
TRBJ2-7,TRBV6-5,many,ASSYSMGGEQY
TRBJ1-3,TRBV12-3/TRBV12-4,many,ASSFGKFSGSTIY
TRBJ2-7,TRBV5-1,many,ASSWDRDTVPEQY
TRBJ1-1,TRBV15,few,ATSDQDPIINTEAF
TRBJ2-2,TRBV11-1,many,ASSAPGLAGSGAGELF
TRBJ1-1,TRBV18,few,ASSPQPYGLGASNTEAF
TRBJ2-7,TRBV19,many,ASKEAGKDYEQY
TRBJ2-7,TRBV2,many,ASSAEPGLAGEQY
TRBJ2-7,TRBV7-8,many,ASRLGLASYEQY
TRBJ1-5,TRBV7-9,many,ASSFTAQPQH
TRBJ2-7,TRBV9,.,ASSAGLGRLEQY
TRBJ2-7,TRBV20-1,many,SARGGGQTSSYEQY